Each of the 2 T cell receptor beta chains below was sequenced from the same sample in a study of human T cells and chemical hapten exposure. TCRdb re-derived calls from the RACE reads in MiXCR, one entry per CDR3 protein. The sample records approximately 350,000 distinct CDR3 sequences, about 6% being singletons. Time point defined: patch test 2, 6 weeks after DPC sensitization. Stated treatment: therapeutic diphenylcyclopropenone sensitization with weekly scalp DPC. The starting material was whole blood, obtained in connection with sensitization to the hapten diphenylcyclopropenone (DPC). These receptors were collected from a woman aged 18-29 years with alopecia areata. Some clones in this sample may be carry-over from other donors' samples.

This clonotype has only a few counts. V and J are TRBV5-1 and TRBJ1-1; the match to TRBD1 covers 8 bases. The CDR3 has 15 amino acids. Germline trimming cut 2 bases from V and 0 bases from J; bases unmatched to any gene: 3. CDR1 and CDR2 from the germline V gene are SGHRS and YFSETQ. The CDR3 region is CASSFGQGLNTEAFF. The DNA of the CDR3 is TGCGCCAGCAGCTTCGGACAGGGCTTGAACACTGAAGCTTTCTTT.

In its sample, this clonotype was seen many times. The chain carries TRBV25-1 and TRBJ2-7; D not certain. Trimming left V 7 bases short and J 2 bases short, with 18 bases between. CDR1 and CDR2 from the germline V gene are MGHDK and SYGVNS. This CDR3 comprises 15 residues. The CDR3 spells CASKGVEAGAYEQYF. The CDR3 region has the DNA TGTGCCAGCAAGGGCGTAGAGGCCGGAGCCTACGAGCAGTACTTC.